The present entry profiles one T cell receptor (beta chain) with its context. Its antigen remains unidentified. A multiplex PCR was run with 60 Vbeta primers and 13 Jbeta primers. Assay used: immunoSEQ multiplex PCR; TCRdb lists only in-frame clones, some missing. This sample has under 55,000 clones, with 55% to 75% found just once. Donors had nominal health at sampling but likely had unrecorded immune exposures. This entry belongs to a study of cytomegalovirus exposure and HLA in healthy donors. Findings of the study overall: A later analysis linked a missense DCLRE1C variant to TCR beta V- and J-gene trimming. Accurate HLA-A and HLA-B prediction from TCR beta sequences was reported for most subjects. The study flagged some 170 TCR beta chains as cytomegalovirus-associated.

The receptor's source is a woman aged 30 to 39 in good health and CMV-seronegative. The sample was PBMCs.

DNA of the CDR3: TGTGCCAGCAGCCGTTTAGAGACCCAGTACTTC. Its protein product is CASSRLETQYF. The chain links TRBV6-1 to TRBJ2-5; D gene ambiguous. The CDR3 runs to 11 residues. Trimming took off 6 bases at V and 4 bases at J, with 6 bases between the two ends. CDR1 and CDR2 from the germline V gene are MNHNS and SASEGT.